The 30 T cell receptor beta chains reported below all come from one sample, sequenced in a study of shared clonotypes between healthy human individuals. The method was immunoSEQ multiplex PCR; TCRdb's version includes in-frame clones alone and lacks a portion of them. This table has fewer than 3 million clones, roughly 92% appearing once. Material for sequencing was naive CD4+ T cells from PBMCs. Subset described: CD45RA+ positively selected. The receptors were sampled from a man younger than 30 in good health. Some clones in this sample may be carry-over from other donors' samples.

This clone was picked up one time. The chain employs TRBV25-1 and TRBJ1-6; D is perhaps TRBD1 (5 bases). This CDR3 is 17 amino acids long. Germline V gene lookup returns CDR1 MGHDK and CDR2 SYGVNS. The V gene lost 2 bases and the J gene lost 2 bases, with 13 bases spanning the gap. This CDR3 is CASSEDEGIAYNSPLHF. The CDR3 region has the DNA TGTGCCAGCAGTGAAGATGAGGGGATCGCCTATAATTCACCCCTCCACTTT.

The DNA of the CDR3 is TGTGCCAGCAGCATCTCGGGAAACCCCTACGAGCAGTACTTC. Protein sequence: CASSISGNPYEQYF. V is TRBV21-1 and J is TRBJ2-7; the D call of TRBD2 is as the table states it, not checked on the DNA. TRBV21-1 is termed a pseudogene. This CDR3 is 14 amino acids long.

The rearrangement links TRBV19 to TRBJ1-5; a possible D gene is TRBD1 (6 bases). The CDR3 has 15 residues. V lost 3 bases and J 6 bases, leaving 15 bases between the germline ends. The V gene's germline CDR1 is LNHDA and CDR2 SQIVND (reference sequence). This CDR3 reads CASSITTGLGQPQHF. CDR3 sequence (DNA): TGTGCCAGTAGTATCACAACAGGGTTAGGTCAGCCCCAGCATTTT.

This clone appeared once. The CDR3 is CASPPGEGFPDTQYF. For the CDR3, the DNA is TGTGCCAGTCCCCCCGGGGAGGGCTTCCCAGATACGCAGTATTTT. The V call is TRBV28, the J call TRBJ2-3; 7 bases match TRBD2. V was pared by 9 bases and J by 4 bases, with 13 bases of the junction left unmatched. The CDR3 spans 15 residues. Per the germline V gene, CDR1 is MDHEN and CDR2 is SYDVKM.

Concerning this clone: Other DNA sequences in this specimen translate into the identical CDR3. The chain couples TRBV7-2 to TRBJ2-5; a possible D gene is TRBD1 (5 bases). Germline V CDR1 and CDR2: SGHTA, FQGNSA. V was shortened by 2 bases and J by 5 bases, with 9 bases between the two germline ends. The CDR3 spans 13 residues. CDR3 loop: CASSLWGRETQYF. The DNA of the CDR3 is TGTGCCAGCAGCTTATGGGGCAGGGAGACCCAGTACTTC. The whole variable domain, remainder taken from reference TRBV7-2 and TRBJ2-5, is GAGVSQSPSNKVTEKGKDVELRCDPISGHTALYWYRQSLGQGLEFLIYFQGNSAPDKSGLPSDRFSAERTGGSVSTLTIQRTQQEDSAVYLCASSLWGRETQYFGPGTRLLVL.

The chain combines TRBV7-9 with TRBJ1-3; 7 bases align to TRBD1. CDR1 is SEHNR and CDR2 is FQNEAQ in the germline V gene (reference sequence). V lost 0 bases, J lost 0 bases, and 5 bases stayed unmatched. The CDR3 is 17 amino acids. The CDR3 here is CASSLALGQLSGNTIYF. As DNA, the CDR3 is TGTGCCAGCAGCTTAGCGTTGGGACAGCTCTCTGGAAACACCATATATTTT.

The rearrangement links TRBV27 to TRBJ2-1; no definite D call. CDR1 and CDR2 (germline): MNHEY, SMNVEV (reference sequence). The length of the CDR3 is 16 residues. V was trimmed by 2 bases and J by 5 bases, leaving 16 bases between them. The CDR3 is CASSLIKAIGHNEQFF. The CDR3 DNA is TGTGCCAGCAGTTTAATTAAGGCCATTGGGCACAATGAGCAGTTCTTC.

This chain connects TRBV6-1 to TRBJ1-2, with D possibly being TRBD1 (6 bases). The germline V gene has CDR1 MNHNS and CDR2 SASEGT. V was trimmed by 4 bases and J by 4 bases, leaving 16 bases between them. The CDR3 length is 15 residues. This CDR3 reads CASSVGGEAPYGYTF. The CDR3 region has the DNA TGTGCCAGCAGTGTAGGGGGGGAAGCACCCTATGGCTACACCTTC.

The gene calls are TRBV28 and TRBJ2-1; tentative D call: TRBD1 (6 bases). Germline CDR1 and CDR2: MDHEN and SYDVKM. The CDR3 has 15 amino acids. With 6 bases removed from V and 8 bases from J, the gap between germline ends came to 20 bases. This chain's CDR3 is CASRPRRGSFHEQFF. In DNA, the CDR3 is TGTGCCAGCAGGCCGCGTAGGGGGAGTTTCCATGAGCAGTTCTTC.

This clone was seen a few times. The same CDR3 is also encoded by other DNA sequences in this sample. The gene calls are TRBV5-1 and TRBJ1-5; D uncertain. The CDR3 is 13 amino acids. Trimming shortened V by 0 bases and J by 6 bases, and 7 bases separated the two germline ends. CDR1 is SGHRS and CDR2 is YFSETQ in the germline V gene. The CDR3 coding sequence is TGCGCCAGCAGCTTGGACGTCGGTCAGCCCCAGCATTTT. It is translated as CASSLDVGQPQHF.

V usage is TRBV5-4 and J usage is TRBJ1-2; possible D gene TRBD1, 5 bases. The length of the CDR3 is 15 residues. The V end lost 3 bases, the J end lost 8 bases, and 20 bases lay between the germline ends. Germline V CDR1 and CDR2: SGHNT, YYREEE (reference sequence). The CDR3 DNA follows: TGTGCCAGCAGCTCAGTCCCGGGACGGGGCGGCGGCTACACCTTC. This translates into CASSSVPGRGGGYTF.

CDR3 nucleotides: TGTGCCAGCTCACCCCCGGCCGGCAGGGGCTACGAGCAGTACTTC. Translation gives CASSPPAGRGYEQYF. The chain recombines TRBV18 with TRBJ2-7; tentatively, D is TRBD1 (6 bases). Trimming shortened V by 3 bases and J by 3 bases, and 15 bases separated the two germline ends. This CDR3 has 15 amino acids. The V gene's germline CDR1 is KGHSH and CDR2 LQKENI.

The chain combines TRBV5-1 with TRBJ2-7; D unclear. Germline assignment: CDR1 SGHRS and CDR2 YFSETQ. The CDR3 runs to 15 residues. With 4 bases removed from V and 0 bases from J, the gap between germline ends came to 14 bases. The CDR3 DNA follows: TGCGCCAGCAGCCCCCCCTTACCGGGCTCCTACGAGCAGTACTTC. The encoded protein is CASSPPLPGSYEQYF.

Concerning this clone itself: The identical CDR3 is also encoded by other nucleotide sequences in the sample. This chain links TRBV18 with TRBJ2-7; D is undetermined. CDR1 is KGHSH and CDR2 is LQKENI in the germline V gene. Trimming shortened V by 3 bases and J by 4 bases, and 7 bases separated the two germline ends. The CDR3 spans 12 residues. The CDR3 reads CASSPDGYEQYF. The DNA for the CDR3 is TGTGCCAGCTCACCTGACGGATACGAGCAGTACTTC.

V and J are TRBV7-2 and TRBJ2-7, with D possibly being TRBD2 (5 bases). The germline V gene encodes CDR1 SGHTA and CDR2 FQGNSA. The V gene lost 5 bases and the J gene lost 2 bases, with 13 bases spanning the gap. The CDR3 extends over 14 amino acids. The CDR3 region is CASSLETGTYEQYF. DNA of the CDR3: TGTGCCAGCAGCCTAGAGACGGGAACCTACGAGCAGTACTTC.

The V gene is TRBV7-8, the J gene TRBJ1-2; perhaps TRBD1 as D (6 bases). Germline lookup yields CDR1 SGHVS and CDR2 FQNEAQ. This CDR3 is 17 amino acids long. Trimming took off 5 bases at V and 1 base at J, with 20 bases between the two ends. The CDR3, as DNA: TGTGCCAGCAGCACCCGGACAGATCCTTCCCTTAACTATGGCTACACCTTC. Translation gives CASSTRTDPSLNYGYTF.

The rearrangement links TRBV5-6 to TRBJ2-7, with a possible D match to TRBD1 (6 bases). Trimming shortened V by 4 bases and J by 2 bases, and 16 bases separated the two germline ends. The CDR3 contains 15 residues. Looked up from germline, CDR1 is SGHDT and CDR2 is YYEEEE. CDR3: CASSTYPGQTYEQYF. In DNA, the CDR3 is TGTGCCAGCAGCACCTACCCCGGACAGACCTACGAGCAGTACTTC. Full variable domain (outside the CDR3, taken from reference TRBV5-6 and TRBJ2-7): DAGVTQSPTHLIKTRGQQVTLRCSPKSGHDTVSWYQQALGQGPQFIFQYYEEEERQRGNFPDRFSGHQFPNYSSELNVNALLLGDSALYLCASSTYPGQTYEQYFGPGTRLTVT.

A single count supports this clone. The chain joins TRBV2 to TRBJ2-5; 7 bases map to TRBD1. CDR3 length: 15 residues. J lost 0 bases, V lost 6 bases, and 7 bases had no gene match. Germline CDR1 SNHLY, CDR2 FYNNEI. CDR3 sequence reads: CASRGTVEYQETQYF. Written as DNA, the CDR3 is TGTGCCAGCAGAGGGACAGTAGAGTACCAAGAGACCCAGTACTTC.

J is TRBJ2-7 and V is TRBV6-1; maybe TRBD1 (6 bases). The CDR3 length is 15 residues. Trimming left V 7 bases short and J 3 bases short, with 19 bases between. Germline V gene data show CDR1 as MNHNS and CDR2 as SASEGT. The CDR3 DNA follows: TGTGCCAGCAAGCTATTCTCACAGGGTATCTACGAGCAGTACTTC. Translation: CASKLFSQGIYEQYF.

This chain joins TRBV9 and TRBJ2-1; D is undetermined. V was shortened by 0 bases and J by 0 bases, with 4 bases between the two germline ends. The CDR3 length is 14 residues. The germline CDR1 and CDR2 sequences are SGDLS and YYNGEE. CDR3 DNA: TGTGCCAGCAGCGTAGCAGTCTCCTACAATGAGCAGTTCTTC. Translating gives CASSVAVSYNEQFF.

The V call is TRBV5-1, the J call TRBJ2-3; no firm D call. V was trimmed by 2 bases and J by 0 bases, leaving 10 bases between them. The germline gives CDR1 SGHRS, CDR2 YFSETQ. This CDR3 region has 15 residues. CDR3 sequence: CASSFRVPSTDTQYF. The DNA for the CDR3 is TGCGCCAGCAGCTTCCGGGTCCCTAGCACAGATACGCAGTATTTT.

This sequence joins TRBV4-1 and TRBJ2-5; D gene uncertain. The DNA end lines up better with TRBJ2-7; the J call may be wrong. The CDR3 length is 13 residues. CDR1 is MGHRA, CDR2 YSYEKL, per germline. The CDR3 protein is CASSPQYRDEQYF. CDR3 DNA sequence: TGCGCCAGCAGCCCGCAATACCGGGACGAGCAGTACTTC.

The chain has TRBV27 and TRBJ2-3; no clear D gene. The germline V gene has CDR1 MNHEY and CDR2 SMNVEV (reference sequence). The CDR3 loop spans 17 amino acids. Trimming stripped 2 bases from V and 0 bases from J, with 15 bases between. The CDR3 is CASSLRPQPRSTDTQYF. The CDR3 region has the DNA TGTGCCAGCAGTTTAAGGCCACAGCCCCGCAGCACAGATACGCAGTATTTT.

Written as DNA, the CDR3 is TGTGCCTGGAGTGCAGGACGGGGGGGAGACTACTATGGCTACACCTTC. Protein product: CAWSAGRGGDYYGYTF. The chain recombines TRBV30 with TRBJ1-2; tentatively, D is TRBD1 (5 bases). V was clipped by 1 base and J by 3 bases, with 18 bases between them. Germline values: CDR1 GTSNPN, CDR2 SVGIG (reference sequence). This CDR3 is built from 16 residues.

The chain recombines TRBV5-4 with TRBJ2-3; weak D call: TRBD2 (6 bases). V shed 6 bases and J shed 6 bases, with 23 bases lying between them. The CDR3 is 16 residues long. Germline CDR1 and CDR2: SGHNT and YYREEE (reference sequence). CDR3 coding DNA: TGTGCCAGCACCACGAACGGGGGTGCTGGGGCCGATACGCAGTATTTT. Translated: CASTTNGGAGADTQYF.

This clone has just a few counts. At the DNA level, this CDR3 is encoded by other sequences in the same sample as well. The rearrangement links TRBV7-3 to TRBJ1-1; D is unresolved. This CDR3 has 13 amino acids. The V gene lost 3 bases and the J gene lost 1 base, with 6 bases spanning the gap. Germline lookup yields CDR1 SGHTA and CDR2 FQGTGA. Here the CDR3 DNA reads TGTGCCAGCAGCTTCCGACGGAACACTGAAGCTTTCTTT. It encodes CASSFRRNTEAFF.

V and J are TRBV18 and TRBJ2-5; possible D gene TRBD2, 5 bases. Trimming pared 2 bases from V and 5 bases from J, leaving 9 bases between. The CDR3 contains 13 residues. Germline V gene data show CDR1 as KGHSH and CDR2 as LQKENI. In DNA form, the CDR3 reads TGTGCCAGCTCACCAGTAGCGAGGGAGACCCAGTACTTC. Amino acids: CASSPVARETQYF. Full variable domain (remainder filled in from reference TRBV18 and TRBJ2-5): NAGVMQNPRHLVRRRGQEARLRCSPMKGHSHVYWYRQLPEEGLKFMVYLQKENIIDESGMPKERFSAEFPKEGPSILRIQQVVRGDSAAYFCASSPVARETQYFGPGTRLLVL.

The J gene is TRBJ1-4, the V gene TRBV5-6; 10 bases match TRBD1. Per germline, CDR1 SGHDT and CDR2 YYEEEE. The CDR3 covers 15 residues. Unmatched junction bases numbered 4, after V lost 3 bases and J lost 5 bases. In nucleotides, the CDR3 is TGTGCCAGCAGCTCTAGACAGGGGGCGAATGAAAAACTGTTTTTT. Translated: CASSSRQGANEKLFF.

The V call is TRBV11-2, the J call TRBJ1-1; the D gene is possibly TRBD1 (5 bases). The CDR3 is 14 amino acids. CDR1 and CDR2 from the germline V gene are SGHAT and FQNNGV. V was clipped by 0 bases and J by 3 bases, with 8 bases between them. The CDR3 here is CASSLEYRYTEAFF. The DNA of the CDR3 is TGTGCCAGCAGCTTAGAATACAGGTACACTGAAGCTTTCTTT. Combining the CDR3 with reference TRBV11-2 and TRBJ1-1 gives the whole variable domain EAGVAQSPRYKIIEKRQSVAFWCNPISGHATLYWYQQILGQGPKLLIQFQNNGVVDDSQLPKDRFSAERLKGVDSTLKIQPAKLEDSAVYLCASSLEYRYTEAFFGQGTRLTVV.

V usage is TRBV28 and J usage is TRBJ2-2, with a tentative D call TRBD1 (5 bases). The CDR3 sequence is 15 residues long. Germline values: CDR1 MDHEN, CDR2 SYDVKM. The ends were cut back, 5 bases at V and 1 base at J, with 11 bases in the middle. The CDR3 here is CASSRVGENTGELFF. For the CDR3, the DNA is TGTGCCAGCAGTCGTGTAGGGGAGAACACCGGGGAGCTGTTTTTT.